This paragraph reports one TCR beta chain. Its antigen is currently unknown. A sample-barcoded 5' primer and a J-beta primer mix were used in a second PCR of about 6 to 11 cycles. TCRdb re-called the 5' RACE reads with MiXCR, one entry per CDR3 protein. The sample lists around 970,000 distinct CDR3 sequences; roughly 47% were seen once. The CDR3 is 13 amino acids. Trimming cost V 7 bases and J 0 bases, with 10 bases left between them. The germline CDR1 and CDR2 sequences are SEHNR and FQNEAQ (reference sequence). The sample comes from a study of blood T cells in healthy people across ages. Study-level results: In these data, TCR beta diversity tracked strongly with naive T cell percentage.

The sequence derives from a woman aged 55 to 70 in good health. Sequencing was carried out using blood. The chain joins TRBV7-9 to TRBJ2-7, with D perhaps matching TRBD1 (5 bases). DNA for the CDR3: TGTGCCAGCACTACTCAGGGCTCCTACGAGCAGTACTTC. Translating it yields CASTTQGSYEQYF.